The clone carrying this T cell receptor beta chain has only a few counts. The sample comes from a study of T-cell memory formation after mild COVID-19. The wider study: Largely, TCR clusters stayed within a single donor.

MiXCR, applied by TCRdb to the 5' RACE reads, yields one record per CDR3 protein. The data contain hundreds of thousands of distinct CDR3 sequences, 7.5% to 9.5% of them seen just once; the ten biggest clones take up 22%. This CDR3 region has 14 residues. The junction had 7 bases not matched to a gene; V was cut back by 4 bases and J by 5 bases. The TCR originated in a man between 18 and 35 years old who had mild COVID-19 (a few samples of this study predate the infection). Cell type and time point are not known. J is TRBJ2-5 and V is TRBV12-3 or TRBV12-4, with 7 bases that match TRBD2. The sample consisted of PBMCs or a T cell subset sorted from them (not recorded which). As DNA, the CDR3 is TGTGCCAGCAGTTCGGGGGGAAATGCGGAGACCCAGTACTTC. Protein sequence: CASSSGGNAETQYF.